Each of the 25 T cell receptor beta chains below was sequenced from the same sample in a study of blood T cell repertoires in COVID-19. The repertoire was sequenced with immunoSEQ multiplex PCR; TCRdb's copy has only in-frame clones and lacks some. This table has 150,000 to 200,000 clones, about 90% appearing once. Sequencing input: peripheral blood. The receptors originated from a woman aged 55-70 years with COVID-19, enrolled during active disease.

The genes are TRBV5-6 and TRBJ1-6; D uncertain. CDR1 and CDR2 (germline): SGHDT, YYEEEE. This CDR3 spans 14 amino acids. V was pared by 0 bases and J by 7 bases, with 8 bases between. Written as DNA, the CDR3 is TGTGCCAGCAGCTTGGGAGTGAGGAATTCACCCCTCCACTTT. As protein: CASSLGVRNSPLHF.

Details on this clone: Other DNA sequences of this sample code for an identical CDR3. The CDR3 protein is CASSLGQNTEAFF. CDR3 in DNA: TGTGCCAGCAGTTTGGGGCAGAACACTGAAGCTTTCTTT. J is TRBJ1-1 and V is TRBV12-3 or TRBV12-4; weak D call: TRBD1 (5 bases). V was clipped by 3 bases and J by 1 base, with 6 bases between them. The CDR3 extends over 13 amino acids.

The V call is TRBV6-4, the J call TRBJ2-7; TRBD2 matches at 9 bases. The CDR3 sequence is 16 residues long. The junction had 17 bases not matched to a gene; V was cut back by 10 bases and J by 4 bases. Germline CDR1 MRHNA, CDR2 SNTAGT. CDR3 in DNA: TGTGCCAACCTAGCGGCGGGAGGGCCACCTCCATACGAGCAGTACTTC. Translation: CANLAAGGPPPYEQYF.

This clone was detected only once. The chain couples TRBV28 to TRBJ1-1; 10 positions match TRBD1. CDR3 length: 14 amino acids. Germline CDR1 is MDHEN and CDR2 is SYDVKM. V was pared by 5 bases and J by 4 bases, with 4 bases of the junction left unmatched. The CDR3 sequence: CASSPRTGGTEAFF. Written as DNA, the CDR3 is TGTGCCAGCAGTCCCCGGACAGGGGGCACTGAAGCTTTCTTT.

The chain couples TRBV27 to TRBJ2-5; the match to TRBD2 covers 8 bases. CDR1 is MNHEY and CDR2 is SMNVEV in the germline V gene (reference sequence). The CDR3 runs 13 residues. V lost 8 bases and J lost 5; bases outside the gene matches: 7. The CDR3 nucleotides read TGTGCCAGCGCGCTAGCGGGCCGCGAGACCCAGTACTTC. This codes for CASALAGRETQYF.

DNA for the CDR3: TGTGCCAGCAGTTTACTTGGGGCGCTAGCCAAAAACATTCAGTACTTC. Translated: CASSLLGALAKNIQYF. The J gene is TRBJ2-4, the V gene TRBV27; tentatively, D is TRBD1 (5 bases). Germline lookup yields CDR1 MNHEY and CDR2 SMNVEV (reference sequence). V shed 2 bases and J shed 0 bases, with 11 bases lying between them. The CDR3 contains 16 residues.

The chain recombines TRBV18 with TRBJ1-1; 8 bases line up with TRBD1. Germline V gene lookup returns CDR1 KGHSH and CDR2 LQKENI. V trimming: 0 bases; J trimming: 2 bases; junction bases outside the gene matches: 5. The CDR3 contains 16 residues. CDR3 sequence reads: CASSPPRPGGNTEAFF. The CDR3 coding sequence is TGTGCCAGCTCACCACCGCGTCCAGGGGGCAACACTGAAGCTTTCTTT.

The J gene is TRBJ2-2, the V gene TRBV7-9; TRBD2 aligns across 8 bases. CDR3 size: 16 residues. With 2 bases clipped from V and 0 bases from J, the junction kept 2 bases outside the gene matches. CDR1 SEHNR and CDR2 FQNEAQ come from the germline V gene (reference sequence). The CDR3, as DNA: TGTGCCAGCAGCTTACGGACTAGCCCGAACACCGGGGAGCTGTTTTTT. Translating it yields CASSLRTSPNTGELFF.

For this clone: One end of the junction is discordant with germline, which a read error may explain. CDR3 loop: CASSPGGGDWVF. CDR3 coding DNA: TGTGCCAGCAGTCCAGGAGGAGGGGACTGGGTCTTC. The chain employs TRBV11-2 and TRBJ2-1; tentative D call: TRBD2 (6 bases). The CDR3 spans 12 residues. CDR1 is SGHAT, CDR2 FQNNGV, per germline.

This chain connects TRBV7-2 to TRBJ2-3; the match to TRBD2 covers 11 bases. Germline CDR1 reads SGHTA; CDR2 reads FQGNSA. V gave up 5 bases and J gave up 5 bases; unmatched junction bases: 6. The CDR3 consists of 15 residues. Written as DNA, the CDR3 is TGTGCCAGCAGCAGCGTAGCGGGAGGGAGAGATACGCAGTATTTT. Its translation: CASSSVAGGRDTQYF.

This clone came up once. The chain is built from TRBV6-5 and TRBJ2-5; 7 nucleotides match TRBD2. V lost 7 bases and J lost 2; bases outside the gene matches: 10. Germline assignment: CDR1 MNHEY and CDR2 SVGAGI. This CDR3 spans 15 amino acids. CDR3 in amino acids: CASKWGGSQQETQYF. The CDR3 nucleotides are TGTGCCAGCAAGTGGGGCGGGAGCCAACAAGAGACCCAGTACTTC.

This chain links TRBV29-1 with TRBJ1-2; possibly TRBD1 for D (5 bases). The V gene lost 7 bases and the J gene lost 6 bases, with 15 bases spanning the gap. This CDR3 spans 12 amino acids. Looked up from germline, CDR1 is SQVTM and CDR2 is ANQGSEA. The CDR3 loop is CSAGGVVDGYTF. The CDR3 coding sequence is TGCAGCGCGGGGGGAGTAGTCGATGGCTACACCTTC.

The chain links TRBV28 to TRBJ1-1; TRBD1 matches at 7 bases. The germline gives CDR1 MDHEN, CDR2 SYDVKM. The junction had 5 bases not matched to a gene; V was cut back by 7 bases and J by 0 bases. The CDR3 is made up of 14 amino acids. The CDR3, as DNA: TGTGCCAGCACCCCGAGGGGGCTGAACACTGAAGCTTTCTTT. It translates to CASTPRGLNTEAFF.

The chain combines TRBV15 with TRBJ2-7; 7 bases are shared with TRBD2. Germline loops: CDR1 LNHNV, CDR2 YYDKDF (reference sequence). This CDR3 is 15 amino acids long. J lost 5 bases, V lost 1 base, and 8 bases had no gene match. The DNA of the CDR3 is TGTGCCACCAGCAGAGGGGCCCGGGAGGTCAACGAGCAGTACTTC. This codes for CATSRGAREVNEQYF.

The rearrangement joins TRBV3-1 (or the pseudogene TRBV3-2) to TRBJ2-5; D is perhaps TRBD1 (5 bases). Germline lookup yields CDR1 LGHDT and CDR2 YNNKEL (reference sequence). CDR3 length equals 16 residues. The V and J ends lost 0 bases and 4 bases respectively, with 15 bases between them. In nucleotides, the CDR3 is TGTGCCAGCAGCCAAGATCCGGTGGGGCCAAGAGAGACCCAGTACTTC. Amino acid sequence: CASSQDPVGPRETQYF.

This clone was counted between two and nine times. V usage is TRBV29-1 and J usage is TRBJ2-7, with 9 bases identical to TRBD1. Trimming cost V 2 bases and J 4 bases; bases outside gene matches: 6. Germline values: CDR1 SQVTM, CDR2 ANQGSEA. The CDR3 covers 14 residues. The DNA for the CDR3 is TGCAGCGTTGAACTACAGGGGGCAGGGTACGAGCAGTACTTC. Translation gives CSVELQGAGYEQYF.

The chain couples TRBV28 to TRBJ2-1; TRBD1 agrees at 7 bases. The CDR3 is 14 residues long. Germline CDR1 is MDHEN and CDR2 is SYDVKM. The V segment lost 6 bases and the J segment 9 bases; nucleotides outside the gene matches: 11. Here the CDR3 reads CASRSPVTGPEQFF. The CDR3 DNA sequence: TGTGCCAGCAGGTCCCCAGTGACAGGGCCTGAGCAGTTCTTC.

This chain links TRBV30 with TRBJ2-7; 11 bases are shared with TRBD2. This CDR3 spans 14 amino acids. Trimming cost V 0 bases and J 5 bases; bases outside gene matches: 3. Germline values: CDR1 GTSNPN, CDR2 SVGIG (reference sequence). Here the CDR3 reads CAWSVTSGRDEQYF. The DNA of the CDR3 is TGTGCCTGGAGTGTAACTAGCGGGAGAGACGAGCAGTACTTC.

The V and J genes are TRBV5-1 and TRBJ2-5; maybe TRBD2 (5 bases). V lost 4 bases and J 5 bases, leaving 12 bases between the germline ends. CDR1 is SGHRS and CDR2 is YFSETQ in the germline V gene. The CDR3 extends over 13 amino acids. DNA for the CDR3: TGCGCCAGCAGCGCAGCGGCTACGGAGACCCAGTACTTC. Translated: CASSAAATETQYF.

The chain combines TRBV4-3 with TRBJ2-7; possible D gene TRBD2, 6 bases. Trimming removed 3 bases from V and 6 bases from J, with 15 bases in between. Germline V gene data show CDR1 as LGHNA and CDR2 as YSLEER. The CDR3 runs 14 residues. The CDR3 nucleotides are TGCGCCAGCAGCCAGGACTGGGGACTCGGCGAGCAGTACTTC. Protein sequence: CASSQDWGLGEQYF.

The gene calls are TRBV6-2 or TRBV6-3 and TRBJ2-7, with 8 bases aligning to TRBD2. Germline V gene sequence: CDR1 MNHEY, CDR2 SVGEGT. The CDR3 spans 13 residues. Unmatched junction bases numbered 6, after V lost 5 bases and J lost 6 bases. CDR3 sequence (DNA): TGTGCCAGCAGTAATGGACTAGCTCGCGAGCAGTACTTC. Translating it yields CASSNGLAREQYF.

The chain employs TRBV10-1 and TRBJ1-4; a weak D match, TRBD1 (6 bases). The CDR3 length is 16 residues. Looked up from germline, CDR1 is WNHNN and CDR2 is SYGVQD (reference sequence). Trimming left V 0 bases short and J 5 bases short, with 13 bases between. The CDR3 loop is CASSESQGKENEKLFF. The DNA for the CDR3 is TGCGCCAGCAGTGAGTCGCAGGGGAAGGAAAATGAAAAACTGTTTTTT.

The genes are TRBV24-1 and TRBJ2-3; 8 bases are shared with TRBD2. Per germline, CDR1 KGHDR and CDR2 SFDVKD. The CDR3 is made up of 15 amino acids. J lost 2 bases, V lost 7 bases, and 7 bases had no gene match. CDR3 coding DNA: TGTGCCACCAGCAGTGCCGGGAGGGCCACAGATACGCAGTATTTT. Translated: CATSSAGRATDTQYF.

This clone was found once. This sequence joins TRBV24-1 and TRBJ2-3; D unresolved. The CDR3 consists of 12 residues. The ends were cut back, 6 bases at V and 2 bases at J, with 5 bases in the middle. Germline assignment: CDR1 KGHDR and CDR2 SFDVKD. CDR3 sequence reads: CATSLSTDTQYF. The CDR3 DNA reads as TGTGCCACCAGTCTATCCACAGATACGCAGTATTTT.

The chain employs TRBV11-2 and TRBJ2-1, with 11 bases identical to TRBD2. The CDR3 spans 16 residues. V lost 2 bases and J lost 0; bases outside the gene matches: 0. Germline values: CDR1 SGHAT, CDR2 FQNNGV. The CDR3 here is CASSLLAGGSYNEQFF. The CDR3 region has the DNA TGTGCCAGCAGCTTACTAGCGGGAGGCTCCTACAATGAGCAGTTCTTC.